Below are 20 T cell receptor beta chains sequenced from a single sample in a study of blood T cell repertoires in COVID-19. The table came from immunoSEQ multiplex PCR; TCRdb's copy has only in-frame clones and leaves some out. This sample has 85,000 to 90,000 clones; more than 70% occur once, and the top ten carry under 30%. Specimen: peripheral blood. These receptors were taken from a human donor in a cohort sampled during active COVID-19.

V usage is TRBV7-2 and J usage is TRBJ1-1; maybe TRBD1 (5 bases). V lost 6 bases to trimming and J lost 7 bases, with 12 bases between them. There are 12 residues in the CDR3. Germline CDR1 and CDR2: SGHTA and FQGNSA. The CDR3, as DNA: TGTGCCAGCAGGACAGTCCGAGGTGAAGCTTTCTTT. Amino acids: CASRTVRGEAFF.

This rearrangement joins TRBV29-1 to TRBJ2-3, with no clear D. With 6 bases removed from V and 0 bases from J, the gap between germline ends came to 7 bases. This CDR3 has 12 residues. Per germline, CDR1 SQVTM and CDR2 ANQGSEA. CDR3: CSVKESTDTQYF. The CDR3 DNA reads as TGCAGCGTAAAGGAGAGCACAGATACGCAGTATTTT.

The CDR3 region has the DNA TGTGCCAGCAGCTTAAACAGGGGCACCCAAGAGACCCAGTACTTC. The encoded protein is CASSLNRGTQETQYF. V and J are TRBV7-8 and TRBJ2-5; 7 bases are shared with TRBD1. CDR1 SGHVS and CDR2 FQNEAQ come from the germline V gene. This CDR3 comprises 15 residues. V was pared by 2 bases and J by 1 base, with 4 bases of the junction left unmatched.

The chain links TRBV9 to TRBJ1-3; TRBD1 might be the D (5 bases). The CDR3 spans 14 residues. The V gene's germline CDR1 is SGDLS and CDR2 YYNGEE. Trimming shortened V by 0 bases and J by 1 base, and 5 bases separated the two germline ends. This CDR3 reads CASSVAGSGNTIYF. CDR3 DNA: TGTGCCAGCAGCGTAGCAGGGTCTGGAAACACCATATATTTT.

This chain connects TRBV7-2 to TRBJ2-3; TRBD2 aligns across 14 bases. V lost 4 bases, J lost 5 bases, and 5 bases stayed unmatched. Germline V gene sequence: CDR1 SGHTA, CDR2 FQGNSA. The CDR3 extends over 16 amino acids. In DNA form, the CDR3 reads TGTGCCAGCAGCTACGGGACTAGCGGGAGTGAAGATACGCAGTATTTT. The encoded protein is CASSYGTSGSEDTQYF.

V is TRBV29-1 and J is TRBJ2-7; 7 bases match TRBD1. Germline V gene sequence: CDR1 SQVTM, CDR2 ANQGSEA. The CDR3 spans 12 residues. With V trimmed by 6 bases and J by 6 bases, 8 bases remained unmatched. The CDR3 nucleotides read TGCAGCGTAACAGGGGCCGCTTTCGAGCAGTACTTC. Its protein product is CSVTGAAFEQYF.

Only one count was recorded for this clone. This sequence joins TRBV11-3 and TRBJ2-1, with D perhaps TRBD2 (6 bases). From germline, CDR1 is SGHNT and CDR2 YENEEA. The CDR3 has 15 residues. With 5 bases removed from V and 4 bases from J, the gap between germline ends came to 15 bases. The CDR3 bases are TGTGCCAGCAGCCCCCCGTACGGGAGTTACAATGAGCAGTTCTTC. Its protein is CASSPPYGSYNEQFF.

The chain couples TRBV14 to TRBJ1-1; D perhaps matches TRBD1 (6 bases). The CDR3 loop spans 16 amino acids. Germline CDR1 and CDR2: SGHDN and FVKESK. V was shortened by 1 base and J by 10 bases, with 22 bases between the two germline ends. CDR3 protein: CASSQASWQGREGAFF. In DNA form, the CDR3 reads TGTGCCAGCAGCCAAGCGAGTTGGCAGGGGCGGGAGGGAGCTTTCTTT.

The V and J genes are TRBV19 and TRBJ2-2; D might be TRBD1 (6 bases). Trimming cost V 3 bases and J 7 bases, with 9 bases left between them. CDR1 is LNHDA, CDR2 SQIVND, per germline (reference sequence). The CDR3 is 13 amino acids. The CDR3 DNA reads as TGTGCCAGTAGTATCCAGGGGCTCGGGGAGCTGTTTTTT. Residues: CASSIQGLGELFF.

The chain has TRBV29-1 and TRBJ2-5; 9 positions agree with TRBD2. The CDR3 spans 15 residues. Germline loops: CDR1 SQVTM, CDR2 ANQGSEA. V lost 1 base, J lost 5 bases, and 8 bases stayed unmatched. CDR3 protein: CSVEGASGNEETQYF. The CDR3 DNA reads TGCAGCGTTGAAGGAGCTAGCGGGAACGAGGAGACCCAGTACTTC.

This clone has just one count. V usage is TRBV28 and J usage is TRBJ2-5; TRBD1 aligns across 8 bases. Germline lookup yields CDR1 MDHEN and CDR2 SYDVKM. J gave up 1 base and V 1 base, and 5 bases lay outside the gene matches. CDR3 size: 16 residues. The CDR3 nucleotides are TGTGCCAGCAGTTTATCAGGACAGGGATTCCAAGAGACCCAGTACTTC. Translation: CASSLSGQGFQETQYF. The entire variable domain, with the rest obtained from reference TRBV28 and TRBJ2-5, is as follows: DVKVTQSSRYLVKRTGEKVFLECVQDMDHENMFWYRQDPGLGLRLIYFSYDVKMKEKGDIPEGYSVSREKKERFSLILESASTNQTSMYLCASSLSGQGFQETQYFGPGTRLLVL.

This rearrangement joins TRBV7-2 to TRBJ2-2; 7 bases line up with TRBD2. Losses at the gene ends were 7 bases for V and 2 bases for J; bases not matched to a gene: 4. Germline CDR1 SGHTA, CDR2 FQGNSA. The CDR3 is 14 amino acids. CDR3: CASTWDYNTGELFF. Written as DNA, the CDR3 is TGTGCCAGCACCTGGGACTATAACACCGGGGAGCTGTTTTTT.

This chain uses TRBV27 with TRBJ2-1; D may be TRBD2 (6 bases). Looked up from germline, CDR1 is MNHEY and CDR2 is SMNVEV (reference sequence). The CDR3 sequence is 15 residues long. With 5 bases removed from V and 1 base from J, the gap between germline ends came to 12 bases. DNA for the CDR3: TGTGCCAGCAGTCCCCGACTAGATTCCTACAATGAGCAGTTCTTC. Translation gives CASSPRLDSYNEQFF.

The chain uses TRBV27 and TRBJ2-1, with D possibly TRBD2 on 6 matching bases. Trimming removed 5 bases at V and 8 bases at J, with 10 bases between. The CDR3 spans 12 residues. Germline-derived CDR1 and CDR2 are MNHEY and SMNVEV (reference sequence). CDR3 DNA: TGTGCCAGCAGTCCCCCTAGCGATGAGCAGTTCTTC. Residues: CASSPPSDEQFF.

The genes are TRBV5-5 and TRBJ1-2, with TRBD1 matching over 9 bases. Germline V CDR1 and CDR2: SGHKS, YYEKEE (reference sequence). V gave up 3 bases and J gave up 7 bases; unmatched junction bases: 7. The CDR3 contains 14 residues. CDR3 protein: CASSSTGGFFGYTF. In DNA, the CDR3 is TGTGCCAGCAGCTCGACAGGGGGGTTTTTTGGCTACACCTTC.

CDR3 amino acids: CASSLIAGSWDEQYF. The DNA of the CDR3 is TGTGCCAGCAGCTTGATAGCGGGCTCTTGGGACGAGCAGTACTTC. The rearrangement uses TRBV5-5 and TRBJ2-7; 7 positions match TRBD2. There are 15 residues in the CDR3. V shed 1 base and J 5 bases; nucleotides not matched to a gene: 9. The V gene's germline CDR1 is SGHKS and CDR2 YYEKEE (reference sequence).

This chain joins TRBV10-3 and TRBJ2-5; 7 bases match TRBD2. After removal of 3 bases from V and 5 bases from J, the junction contained 6 bases not matched to a gene. The germline gives CDR1 ENHRY, CDR2 SYGVKD. The CDR3 length is 14 residues. The CDR3 DNA reads as TGTGCCATCAGTGAAGGTGGGGGGGGTGAGACCCAGTACTTC. Protein sequence: CAISEGGGGETQYF.

The chain recombines TRBV4-3 with TRBJ2-5, with 12 bases aligning to TRBD1. The CDR3 is made up of 15 amino acids. CDR1 is LGHNA, CDR2 YSLEER, per germline. Trimming removed 5 bases from V and 4 bases from J; junction bases left unmatched: 5. CDR3 protein: CASSAGQGAGETQYF. The CDR3 DNA reads as TGCGCCAGCAGCGCGGGACAGGGGGCGGGAGAGACCCAGTACTTC.

This chain connects TRBV2 to TRBJ1-1; 9 bases line up with TRBD1. Germline V gives CDR1 SNHLY, CDR2 FYNNEI. The CDR3 totals 13 residues. Trimming cost V 5 bases and J 5 bases; bases outside gene matches: 3. Here the CDR3 DNA reads TGTGCCAGCAGTCAGACAGGGGGGACTGAAGCTTTCTTT. Protein product: CASSQTGGTEAFF.

The rearrangement joins TRBV7-2 to TRBJ1-2; TRBD1 aligns across 10 bases. Trimming removed 3 bases from V and 2 bases from J; junction bases left unmatched: 0. This CDR3 spans 14 amino acids. In germline, CDR1 is SGHTA, CDR2 FQGNSA. CDR3 residues: CASSLDRGNYGYTF. DNA of the CDR3: TGTGCCAGCAGCTTGGACAGGGGGAACTATGGCTACACCTTC.